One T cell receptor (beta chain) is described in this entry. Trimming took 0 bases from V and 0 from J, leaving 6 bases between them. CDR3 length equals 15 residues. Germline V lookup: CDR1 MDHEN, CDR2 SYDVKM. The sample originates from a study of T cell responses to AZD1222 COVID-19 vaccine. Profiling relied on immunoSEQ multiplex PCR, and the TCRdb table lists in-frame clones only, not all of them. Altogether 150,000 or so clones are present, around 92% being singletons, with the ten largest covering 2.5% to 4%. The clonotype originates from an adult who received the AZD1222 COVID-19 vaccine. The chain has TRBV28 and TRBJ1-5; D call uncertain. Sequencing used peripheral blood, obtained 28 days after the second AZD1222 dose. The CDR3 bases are TGTGCCAGCAGTTTATGGGGATATAGCAATCAGCCCCAGCATTTT. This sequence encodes CASSLWGYSNQPQHF.